The 3 T cell receptor beta chains listed next were all sequenced from one sample in a study of PD-1 blockade in mismatch repair-deficient tumors. TCRdb keeps only in-frame clones here, not all; method: immunoSEQ multiplex PCR. Of 30,000 to 40,000 clones in the sample, roughly 84% were seen once. The sample consisted of peripheral blood, taken roughly 76 weeks after starting pembrolizumab. The receptor source for this set is an adult with mismatch repair-deficient cancer.

As regards this clone: The sample contains more than one DNA sequence encoding this CDR3. The chain recombines TRBV6-1 with TRBJ1-3; D uncertain. V shed 5 bases and J shed 3 bases, with 11 bases lying between them. From germline, CDR1 is MNHNS and CDR2 SASEGT. This CDR3 is 14 amino acids long. This CDR3 reads CASSPKPDGNTIYF. The CDR3 DNA reads as TGTGCCAGCAGTCCTAAGCCGGATGGAAACACCATATATTTT.

The J gene is TRBJ2-7, the V gene TRBV4-1; 11 bases line up with TRBD2. From germline, CDR1 is MGHRA and CDR2 YSYEKL. The junction had 7 bases not matched to a gene; V was cut back by 3 bases and J by 0 bases. The CDR3 totals 17 residues. Here the CDR3 DNA reads TGCGCCAGCAGCCATGCCGGGACTAGCGGAAACTCCTACGAGCAGTACTTC. This translates into CASSHAGTSGNSYEQYF.

In DNA form, the CDR3 reads TGTGCCAGCAGCCGAGGGTCCATACCCCCTCAGCAGTTCTTC. It specifies CASSRGSIPPQQFF. This sequence joins TRBV7-6 and TRBJ2-1; possible D gene TRBD2, 5 bases. The CDR3 loop spans 14 amino acids. V lost 5 bases to trimming and J lost 11 bases, with 19 bases between them. The germline V gene encodes CDR1 SGHVS and CDR2 FNYEAQ.